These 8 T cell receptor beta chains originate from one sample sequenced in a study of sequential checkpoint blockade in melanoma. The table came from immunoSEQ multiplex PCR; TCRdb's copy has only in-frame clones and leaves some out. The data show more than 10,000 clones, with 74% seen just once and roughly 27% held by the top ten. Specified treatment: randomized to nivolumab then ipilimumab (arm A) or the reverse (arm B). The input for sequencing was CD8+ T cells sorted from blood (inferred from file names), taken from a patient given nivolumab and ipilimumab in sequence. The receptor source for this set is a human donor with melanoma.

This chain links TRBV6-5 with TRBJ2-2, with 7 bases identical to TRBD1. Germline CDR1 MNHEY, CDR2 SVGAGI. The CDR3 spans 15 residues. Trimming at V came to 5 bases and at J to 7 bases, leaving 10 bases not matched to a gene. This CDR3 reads CASSTYRGDGGELFF. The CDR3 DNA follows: TGTGCCAGCAGTACATACAGGGGTGACGGCGGGGAGCTGTTTTTT.

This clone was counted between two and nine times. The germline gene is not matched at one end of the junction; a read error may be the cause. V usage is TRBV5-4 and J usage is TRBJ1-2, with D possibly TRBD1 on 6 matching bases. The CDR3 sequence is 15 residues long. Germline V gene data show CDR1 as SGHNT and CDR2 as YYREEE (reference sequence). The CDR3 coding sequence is TGCGCCAGCAGCCAAGAGTGGGGGCCTGGCTATGGCTACACCTTC. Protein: CASSQEWGPGYGYTF. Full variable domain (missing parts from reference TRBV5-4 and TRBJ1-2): ETGVTQSPTHLIKTRGQQVTLRCSSQSGHNTVSWYQQALGQGPQFIFQYYREEENGRGNFPPRFSGLQFPNYSSELNVNALELDDSALYLCASSQEWGPGYGYTFGSGTRLTVV.

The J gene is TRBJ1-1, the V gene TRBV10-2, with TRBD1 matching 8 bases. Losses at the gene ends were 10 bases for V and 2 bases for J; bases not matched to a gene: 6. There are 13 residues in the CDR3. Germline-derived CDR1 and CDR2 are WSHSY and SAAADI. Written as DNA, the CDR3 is TGCGCCATTAAAGGACAGGGCAACACTGAAGCTTTCTTT. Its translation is CAIKGQGNTEAFF.

CDR3 in amino acids: CATSRDYSSTGELFF. The CDR3 bases are TGTGCCACCAGCAGAGATTACTCGAGCACCGGGGAGCTGTTTTTT. J is TRBJ2-2 and V is TRBV15; the D is unclear. The germline V gene has CDR1 LNHNV and CDR2 YYDKDF (reference sequence). CDR3 size: 15 residues. The germline V and J ends were trimmed by 0 bases and 4 bases, with 9 bases remaining between them.

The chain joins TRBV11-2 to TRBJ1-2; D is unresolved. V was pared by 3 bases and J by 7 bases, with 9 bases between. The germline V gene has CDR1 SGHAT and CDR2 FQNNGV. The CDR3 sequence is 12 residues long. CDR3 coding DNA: TGTGCCAGCAGCTTTTCTGGTAGTGGCTACACCTTC. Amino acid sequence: CASSFSGSGYTF.

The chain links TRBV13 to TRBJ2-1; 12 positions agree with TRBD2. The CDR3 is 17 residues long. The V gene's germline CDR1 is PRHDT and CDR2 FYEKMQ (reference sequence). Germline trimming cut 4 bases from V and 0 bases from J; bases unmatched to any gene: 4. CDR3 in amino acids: CASSSRTSGISYNEQFF. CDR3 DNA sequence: TGTGCCAGCAGCTCCCGGACTAGCGGGATCTCCTACAATGAGCAGTTCTTC.

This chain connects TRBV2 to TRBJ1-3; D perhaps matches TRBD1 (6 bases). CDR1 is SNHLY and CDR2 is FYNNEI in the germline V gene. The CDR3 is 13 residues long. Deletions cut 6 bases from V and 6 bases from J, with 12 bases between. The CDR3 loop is CASSSGALNTIYF. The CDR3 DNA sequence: TGTGCCAGCAGCTCAGGGGCCCTAAACACCATATATTTT.

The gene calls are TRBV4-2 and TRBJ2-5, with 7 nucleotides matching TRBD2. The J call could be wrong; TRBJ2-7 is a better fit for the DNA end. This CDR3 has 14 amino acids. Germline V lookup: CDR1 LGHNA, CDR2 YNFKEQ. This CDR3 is CASSHIAGSYEQYF. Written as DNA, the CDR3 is TGTGCCAGCAGCCATATAGCGGGTAGCTACGAGCAGTACTTC.